A selection of T cell receptor beta chains follows, all from one sample in a study of read filtering for tumor transcriptome and immune sequencing. TCRdb ran MiXCR on the reads and lists one entry per CDR3 protein. The sample contains fewer than 50,000 distinct CDR3 sequences, approximately 14% of which appear only once. Material for sequencing was a population of CD138-negative cells sorted from bone marrow. The receptors come from a donor aged 40 or older with multiple myeloma. Both conserved end residues are part of each CDR3. Fields, in order: J gene, V gene, clone size, D gene, CDR3 protein, CDR3 DNA. A D gene is named only where the DNA matches it firmly. Some rows have no size entry. The others give once, few or many, or a class for an expanded clone.

J gene: TRBJ1-1
V gene: TRBV19
clone size: many
D gene: -
CDR3 protein: CASSILGGTEAFF
CDR3 DNA: TGTGCCAGTAGTATTCTTGGGGGCACTGAAGCTTTCTTT

J gene: TRBJ2-7
V gene: TRBV28
clone size: many
D gene: TRBD1
CDR3 protein: CASSNRGPYEQYF
CDR3 DNA: TGTGCCAGCAGTAACAGGGGCCCCTACGAGCAGTACTTC

J gene: TRBJ2-7
V gene: TRBV18
clone size: many
D gene: TRBD2
CDR3 protein: CASSPPGLAAYEQYF
CDR3 DNA: TGTGCCAGCTCACCGCCGGGACTAGCGGCCTACGAGCAGTACTTC

J gene: TRBJ1-1
V gene: TRBV28
clone size: many
D gene: -
CDR3 protein: CASSRRLSMNTEAFF
CDR3 DNA: TGTGCCAGCAGTCGCCGGCTATCTATGAACACTGAAGCTTTCTTT

J gene: TRBJ2-2
V gene: TRBV12-3/TRBV12-4
clone size: many
D gene: TRBD1
CDR3 protein: CASSLGQANTGELFF
CDR3 DNA: TGTGCCAGCAGTCTGGGACAGGCGAACACCGGGGAGCTGTTTTTT

J gene: TRBJ2-2
V gene: TRBV7-9
clone size: few
D gene: TRBD1
CDR3 protein: CASSPFGQGGLSSTGELFF
CDR3 DNA: TGTGCCAGCAGCCCCTTCGGACAGGGCGGTCTTAGTAGCACCGGGGAGCTGTTTTTT

J gene: TRBJ2-1
V gene: TRBV4-2
clone size: many
D gene: TRBD2
CDR3 protein: CASSQDGWTSGSNEQFF
CDR3 DNA: TGTGCCAGCAGCCAAGACGGTTGGACTAGCGGGAGTAATGAGCAGTTCTTC

J gene: TRBJ2-1
V gene: TRBV29-1
clone size: many
D gene: -
CDR3 protein: CSVDYNSGHEQFF
CDR3 DNA: TGCAGCGTTGATTATAATAGTGGGCATGAGCAGTTCTTC

J gene: TRBJ2-1
V gene: TRBV12-3/TRBV12-4
clone size: many
D gene: TRBD2
CDR3 protein: CASSFRAGGLLDEQFF
CDR3 DNA: TGTGCCAGCAGTTTCCGGGCGGGAGGGCTGTTGGATGAGCAGTTCTTC

J gene: TRBJ1-1
V gene: TRBV7-2
clone size: many
D gene: TRBD1
CDR3 protein: CASSPVGTGGNTEAFF
CDR3 DNA: TGTGCCAGCAGCCCAGTGGGGACAGGCGGGAACACTGAAGCTTTCTTT

J gene: TRBJ2-1
V gene: TRBV6-1
clone size: many
D gene: -
CDR3 protein: CASSVAGNEQFF
CDR3 DNA: TGTGCCAGCAGCGTGGCAGGGAATGAGCAGTTCTTC

J gene: TRBJ2-1
V gene: TRBV11-1
clone size: many
D gene: TRBD2
CDR3 protein: CASSLTAGGIYNEQFF
CDR3 DNA: TGTGCCAGCAGCTTAACGGCGGGAGGAATCTACAATGAGCAGTTCTTC

J gene: TRBJ2-1
V gene: TRBV3-1
clone size: many
D gene: TRBD1
CDR3 protein: CASSRTGSNNEQFF
CDR3 DNA: TGTGCCAGCAGCCGGACAGGCTCCAACAATGAGCAGTTCTTC

J gene: TRBJ2-7
V gene: TRBV28
clone size: -
D gene: -
CDR3 protein: CASPGCGYF
CDR3 DNA: TGTGCCAGCCCTGGTTGTGGGTACTTC

J gene: TRBJ1-3
V gene: TRBV7-8
clone size: many
D gene: -
CDR3 protein: CASSLDNGNTIYF
CDR3 DNA: TGTGCCAGCAGCTTAGATAATGGAAACACCATATATTTT

J gene: TRBJ2-7
V gene: TRBV12-3/TRBV12-4
clone size: many
D gene: -
CDR3 protein: CASSTTSAGTYEQYF
CDR3 DNA: TGTGCCAGCAGTACGACAAGCGCGGGTACCTACGAGCAGTACTTC

J gene: TRBJ2-5
V gene: TRBV10-3
clone size: few
D gene: -
CDR3 protein: CATRASETQYF
CDR3 DNA: TGTGCCACCAGGGCGTCGGAGACCCAGTACTTC

J gene: TRBJ1-1
V gene: TRBV28
clone size: many
D gene: TRBD1
CDR3 protein: CASSSPHRGRNTEAFF
CDR3 DNA: TGTGCCAGCAGTTCACCACACAGGGGGCGAAACACTGAAGCTTTCTTT

J gene: TRBJ2-5
V gene: TRBV29-1
clone size: many
D gene: TRBD1
CDR3 protein: CSVLPGTGIQETQYF
CDR3 DNA: TGCAGCGTTTTACCCGGGACAGGGATCCAAGAGACCCAGTACTTC

J gene: TRBJ1-5
V gene: TRBV4-1
clone size: many
D gene: -
CDR3 protein: CASSQDGPTDNQPQHF
CDR3 DNA: TGCGCCAGCAGCCAAGATGGCCCGACCGACAATCAGCCCCAGCATTTT

J gene: TRBJ2-5
V gene: TRBV7-2
clone size: many
D gene: -
CDR3 protein: CSTSLVTILETQYF
CDR3 DNA: TGTTCTACAAGCTTAGTGACGATCCTGGAGACCCAGTACTTC

J gene: TRBJ2-3
V gene: TRBV5-1
clone size: many
D gene: -
CDR3 protein: CASSSGPSLDTQYF
CDR3 DNA: TGCGCCAGCAGCTCCGGACCGTCCCTGGATACGCAGTATTTT

J gene: TRBJ2-1
V gene: TRBV28
clone size: -
D gene: -
CDR3 protein: CASSQPGPGLSSYNEQFF
CDR3 DNA: TGCGCCAGCAGCCAACCGGGGCCCGGCCTAAGCTCCTACAATGAGCAGTTCTTC

J gene: TRBJ2-2
V gene: TRBV11-2
clone size: many
D gene: -
CDR3 protein: CASSLSLARTGELFF
CDR3 DNA: TGTGCCAGCAGCTTAAGTCTAGCGCGAACCGGGGAGCTGTTTTTT

J gene: TRBJ2-2
V gene: TRBV19
clone size: -
D gene: -
CDR3 protein: CASSFGLTNTGELFF
CDR3 DNA: TGTGCCAGTTCCTTCGGACTAACGAACACCGGGGAGCTGTTTTTT

J gene: TRBJ2-2
V gene: TRBV6-2/TRBV6-3
clone size: many
D gene: -
CDR3 protein: CASTRGAATGELFF
CDR3 DNA: TGTGCCAGCACCCGAGGTGCGGCCACCGGGGAGCTGTTTTTT

J gene: TRBJ2-1
V gene: TRBV11-1
clone size: many
D gene: -
CDR3 protein: CASSFNNERFF
CDR3 DNA: TGTGCCAGCAGCTTTAACAATGAGCGGTTCTTC

J gene: TRBJ1-2
V gene: TRBV5-4
clone size: many
D gene: -
CDR3 protein: CASSFGGGGESYTF
CDR3 DNA: TGTGCCAGCAGCTTCGGTGGGGGCGGGGAAAGCTACACCTTC

J gene: TRBJ2-1
V gene: TRBV2
clone size: many
D gene: -
CDR3 protein: CASSAFNSSYNEQFF
CDR3 DNA: TGTGCCAGCAGCGCCTTTAATAGCTCCTACAATGAGCAGTTCTTC

J gene: TRBJ1-3
V gene: TRBV6-1
clone size: many
D gene: -
CDR3 protein: CASSEAVTGNTIYF
CDR3 DNA: TGTGCCAGCAGTGAGGCTGTTACTGGAAACACCATATATTTT

J gene: TRBJ1-2
V gene: TRBV28
clone size: many
D gene: TRBD1
CDR3 protein: CASSSTGGSNNGYTF
CDR3 DNA: TGTGCCAGCAGTTCAACAGGGGGCTCGAACAATGGCTACACCTTC

J gene: TRBJ2-1
V gene: TRBV20-1
clone size: -
D gene: TRBD1
CDR3 protein: CSARDQGRGNEQFF
CDR3 DNA: TGCAGTGCTAGAGATCAGGGCAGGGGGAATGAGCAGTTCTTC

J gene: TRBJ2-7
V gene: TRBV3-1
clone size: many
D gene: -
CDR3 protein: CASSQGRPYEQYF
CDR3 DNA: TGTGCCAGCAGCCAAGGACGACCCTACGAGCAGTACTTC

J gene: TRBJ2-1
V gene: TRBV27
clone size: many
D gene: -
CDR3 protein: CASSLAFGQNEQFF
CDR3 DNA: TGTGCCAGCAGTTTGGCGTTCGGGCAAAATGAGCAGTTCTTC

J gene: TRBJ2-1
V gene: TRBV27
clone size: many
D gene: TRBD1
CDR3 protein: CASFKDRGNNEQFF
CDR3 DNA: TGTGCCAGCTTTAAGGACAGGGGGAACAATGAGCAGTTCTTC

J gene: TRBJ1-2
V gene: TRBV5-1
clone size: many
D gene: TRBD1
CDR3 protein: CASSLEPGQGLSGYTF
CDR3 DNA: TGCGCCAGCAGCTTAGAACCGGGACAGGGGCTCAGCGGCTACACCTTC

J gene: TRBJ2-4
V gene: TRBV5-1
clone size: many
D gene: TRBD2
CDR3 protein: CASSWGLAGATKNIQYF
CDR3 DNA: TGCGCCAGCAGCTGGGGACTAGCGGGAGCTACCAAAAACATTCAGTACTTC

J gene: TRBJ2-7
V gene: TRBV25-1
clone size: many
D gene: -
CDR3 protein: CASTLQDSYEQYF
CDR3 DNA: TGTGCCAGCACCCTCCAGGATTCCTACGAGCAGTACTTC

J gene: TRBJ2-1
V gene: TRBV6-2/TRBV6-3
clone size: -
D gene: TRBD1
CDR3 protein: CASSYNPGQGYNEQFF
CDR3 DNA: TGTGCCAGCAGTTACAACCCGGGACAGGGCTACAATGAGCAGTTCTTC

J gene: TRBJ2-7
V gene: TRBV7-9
clone size: few
D gene: TRBD2
CDR3 protein: CASSTRTSSGLYEQYF
CDR3 DNA: TGTGCCAGCAGCACCCGGACTAGCTCCGGGCTCTACGAGCAGTACTTC

J gene: TRBJ2-7
V gene: TRBV20-1
clone size: many
D gene: TRBD2
CDR3 protein: CSARHLAGMYEQYF
CDR3 DNA: TGCAGTGCTAGGCACCTAGCGGGAATGTACGAGCAGTACTTC

J gene: TRBJ2-2
V gene: TRBV28
clone size: many
D gene: -
CDR3 protein: CASRSGQNTGELFF
CDR3 DNA: TGTGCCAGCAGGTCGGGACAGAACACCGGGGAGCTGTTTTTT

J gene: TRBJ2-1
V gene: TRBV6-5
clone size: many
D gene: TRBD1
CDR3 protein: CASSYTRTGYNEQFF
CDR3 DNA: TGTGCCAGCAGTTACACCCGGACAGGATACAATGAGCAGTTCTTC

J gene: TRBJ2-1
V gene: TRBV27
clone size: many
D gene: TRBD1
CDR3 protein: CASSVGGQDNEQFF
CDR3 DNA: TGTGCCAGCAGTGTAGGCGGACAGGACAATGAGCAGTTCTTC